This entry lists 28 T cell receptor beta chains sequenced from one sample in a study of blood T cell repertoires in COVID-19 (dated by TCRdb to 2018 to 2021). Library creation used the immunoSEQ multiplex PCR assay. Held by TCRdb, this immuneACCESS table contains in-frame sequences only and omits some clones. Under half of the omission traces to an unresolved V gene where checked; the cause of the rest is unknown. The sample table records approximately 240,000 clones; approximately 79% of these occur just once. Jointly, the top ten make up 4% of the sample. The sample consisted of peripheral blood. The receptors here all came from a woman in her thirties or forties with active or convalescent COVID-19.

This clone was counted once. This chain connects TRBV7-7 to TRBJ2-3, with D maybe TRBD2 (5 bases). The germline V and J ends were trimmed by 5 bases and 1 base, with 16 bases remaining between them. The CDR3 spans 16 residues. Germline values: CDR1 SSHAT, CDR2 FNYEAQ (reference sequence). CDR3 amino acids: CASSPLAGRGTDTQYF. The CDR3 coding sequence is TGTGCCAGCAGCCCTCTAGCTGGGCGGGGCACAGATACGCAGTATTTT.

V is TRBV5-1 and J is TRBJ1-6, with D possibly matching TRBD1 (5 bases). The germline V gene encodes CDR1 SGHRS and CDR2 YFSETQ. V was pared by 1 base and J by 0 bases, with 23 bases between. The CDR3 has 21 amino acids. CDR3 loop: CASSLFAGTAGSSSYNSPLHF. CDR3 coding DNA: TGCGCCAGCAGCTTGTTCGCCGGGACGGCGGGATCGAGCTCCTATAATTCACCCCTCCACTTT.

The V call is TRBV6-5, the J call TRBJ1-5, with a weak D call TRBD1 (5 bases). Trimming removed 0 bases at V and 5 bases at J, with 11 bases between. The CDR3 is 15 amino acids. Germline V lookup: CDR1 MNHEY, CDR2 SVGAGI. CDR3 sequence: CASSYSIWGDQPQHF. As DNA, the CDR3 is TGTGCCAGCAGTTACTCCATTTGGGGCGATCAGCCCCAGCATTTT.

The chain carries TRBV9 and TRBJ2-1; TRBD1 matches 10 bases. V lost 5 bases to trimming and J lost 10 bases; unmatched junction nucleotides: 15. The germline CDR1 and CDR2 sequences are SGDLS and YYNGEE. The CDR3 length is 16 residues. The DNA of the CDR3 is TGTGCCAGCAGTCAAGCGGGGGACAGGGGTCACTGGGAGCAGTTCTTC. This codes for CASSQAGDRGHWEQFF. Complete variable domain (other parts from reference TRBV9 and TRBJ2-1): DSGVTQTPKHLITATGQRVTLRCSPRSGDLSVYWYQQSLDQGLQFLIQYYNGEERAKGNILERFSAQQFPDLHSELNLSSLELGDSALYFCASSQAGDRGHWEQFFGPGTRLTVL.

V is TRBV27 and J is TRBJ1-2; D is unresolved. CDR3 length: 12 residues. Germline assignment: CDR1 MNHEY and CDR2 SMNVEV (reference sequence). V dropped 2 bases and J dropped 7 bases, with 8 bases sitting between them. CDR3 sequence: CASSLPGGGYTF. Here the CDR3 DNA reads TGTGCCAGCAGTTTACCCGGCGGTGGCTACACCTTC.

V and J are TRBV4-1 and TRBJ1-3, with a tentative D call TRBD1 (6 bases). CDR1 and CDR2 (germline): MGHRA, YSYEKL. V lost 4 bases and J 4 bases, leaving 17 bases between the germline ends. This CDR3 is built from 16 residues. The CDR3 sequence: CASSPDPGTSGNTIYF. Written as DNA, the CDR3 is TGCGCCAGCAGCCCCGACCCTGGGACAAGCGGAAACACCATATATTTT.

The chain is built from TRBV5-6 and TRBJ1-2, with unresolved D. Germline V gene data show CDR1 as SGHDT and CDR2 as YYEEEE. The CDR3 runs 12 residues. V was pared by 4 bases and J by 4 bases, with 8 bases between. DNA for the CDR3: TGTGCCAGCAGCCCGGAGGGCTATGGCTACACCTTC. Translating it yields CASSPEGYGYTF.

The chain couples TRBV9 to TRBJ1-6, with D uncertain. The CDR3 loop spans 15 amino acids. Trimming shortened V by 3 bases and J by 9 bases, and 16 bases separated the two germline ends. Germline values: CDR1 SGDLS, CDR2 YYNGEE. The CDR3 nucleotides are TGTGCCAGCAGCGCCCGACCAACCCGGGGTTCACCCCTCCACTTT. Its translation: CASSARPTRGSPLHF. The variable domain in full, completed from reference TRBV9 and TRBJ1-6, reads DSGVTQTPKHLITATGQRVTLRCSPRSGDLSVYWYQQSLDQGLQFLIQYYNGEERAKGNILERFSAQQFPDLHSELNLSSLELGDSALYFCASSARPTRGSPLHFGNGTRLTVT.

The CDR3 here is CASSSGLADQPQHF. In DNA, the CDR3 is TGTGCCAGCAGTTCCGGACTAGCAGATCAGCCCCAGCATTTT. The chain uses TRBV28 and TRBJ1-5; no firm D call. Trimming took off 4 bases at V and 5 bases at J, with 12 bases between the two ends. Germline CDR1 and CDR2: MDHEN and SYDVKM. This CDR3 spans 14 amino acids. The full variable domain, with the rest looked up from reference TRBV28 and TRBJ1-5, is DVKVTQSSRYLVKRTGEKVFLECVQDMDHENMFWYRQDPGLGLRLIYFSYDVKMKEKGDIPEGYSVSREKKERFSLILESASTNQTSMYLCASSSGLADQPQHFGDGTRLSIL.

This clone was detected only a few times. This chain links TRBV5-6 with TRBJ1-2; 10 positions match TRBD1. This CDR3 region has 13 residues. Germline CDR1 and CDR2: SGHDT and YYEEEE. V shed 5 bases and J 7 bases; nucleotides not matched to a gene: 5. The CDR3 spells CASRPGTGVGYTF. The CDR3, as DNA: TGTGCCAGCAGGCCCGGGACAGGGGTTGGCTACACCTTC.

The CDR3 sequence is CASSLHAGQAKSRETQYF. The CDR3 DNA sequence: TGTGCCAGCAGCCTACACGCGGGACAGGCGAAGAGTAGGGAGACCCAGTACTTC. The rearrangement uses TRBV28 and TRBJ2-5; the match to TRBD1 covers 8 bases. CDR1 and CDR2 from the germline V gene are MDHEN and SYDVKM. This CDR3 has 18 residues. V shed 6 bases and J 5 bases; nucleotides not matched to a gene: 20.

This clone was recorded many times. This chain joins TRBV3-1 (or the pseudogene TRBV3-2) and TRBJ2-5, with 7 positions matching TRBD1. V trimming: 4 bases; J trimming: 5 bases; junction bases outside the gene matches: 13. Germline CDR1 reads LGHDT; CDR2 reads YNNKEL (reference sequence). The CDR3 has 16 amino acids. The CDR3 spells CASSPTGAVSMETQYF. The CDR3 bases are TGTGCCAGCAGCCCTACAGGGGCCGTCTCTATGGAGACCCAGTACTTC.

The chain carries TRBV9 and TRBJ2-1; 10 bases are shared with TRBD2. V dropped 0 bases and J dropped 10; count of bases not matched to a gene: 7. The CDR3 contains 15 residues. The germline CDR1 and CDR2 sequences are SGDLS and YYNGEE. CDR3 DNA: TGTGCCAGCAGCGTAGCCGGGACTAGCGTAAGAGAGCAGTTCTTC. This encodes CASSVAGTSVREQFF.

The rearrangement links TRBV11-2 to TRBJ1-2; a weak D match, TRBD1 (5 bases). Germline V gives CDR1 SGHAT, CDR2 FQNNGV. The CDR3 has 13 residues. The ends were cut back, 2 bases at V and 7 bases at J, with 11 bases in the middle. CDR3 nucleotides: TGTGCCAGCAGCTTAAACGACAGAAGTGGCTACACCTTC. It is translated as CASSLNDRSGYTF.

The genes are TRBV5-1 and TRBJ1-1; D gene ambiguous. The CDR3 spans 13 residues. The V and J ends lost 3 bases and 2 bases respectively, with 8 bases between them. Germline CDR1 and CDR2: SGHRS and YFSETQ. The CDR3 loop is CASSSGVNTEAFF. DNA for the CDR3: TGCGCCAGCAGCTCCGGGGTAAACACTGAAGCTTTCTTT.

The gene calls are TRBV27 and TRBJ1-4, with 9 nucleotides matching TRBD1. Trimming removed 8 bases from V and 8 bases from J; junction bases left unmatched: 9. The CDR3 has 14 amino acids. The germline CDR1 and CDR2 sequences are MNHEY and SMNVEV (reference sequence). The DNA of the CDR3 is TGTGCCAGCGGCAGACAGGGGGGTGGCGAAAAACTGTTTTTT. Its protein product is CASGRQGGGEKLFF.

J is TRBJ1-2 and V is TRBV11-2, with a tentative D call TRBD1 (5 bases). Germline CDR1 SGHAT, CDR2 FQNNGV. The CDR3 has 15 amino acids. The ends were cut back, 5 bases at V and 3 bases at J, with 16 bases in the middle. The CDR3 DNA is TGTGCCAGCAGCATGGGGGATCGGGGGGACTATGGCTACACCTTC. Protein sequence: CASSMGDRGDYGYTF.

The gene calls are TRBV6-6 and TRBJ2-3, with D possibly TRBD2 on 6 matching bases. V was cut by 11 bases and J by 6 bases, with 15 bases left in between. The germline V gene has CDR1 MNHNY and CDR2 SVGAGI (reference sequence). The CDR3 length is 12 residues. Here the CDR3 DNA reads TGTGCCGTTTCTGGAGGGTTCGATACGCAGTATTTT. Its translation is CAVSGGFDTQYF.

This chain links TRBV19 with TRBJ2-5, with TRBD2 matching 12 bases. The CDR3 is 17 residues long. The germline V gene has CDR1 LNHDA and CDR2 SQIVND (reference sequence). V shed 5 bases, J shed 0 bases, and the junction held 7 bases outside the gene matches. The CDR3 DNA reads as TGTGCCAGTAGTCTTGGACTAGCGGGGAGGTACCAAGAGACCCAGTACTTC. Protein product: CASSLGLAGRYQETQYF. The full variable domain, completed using reference TRBV19 and TRBJ2-5, is DGGITQSPKYLFRKEGQNVTLSCEQNLNHDAMYWYRQDPGQGLRLIYYSQIVNDFQKGDIAEGYSVSREKKESFPLTVTSAQKNPTAFYLCASSLGLAGRYQETQYFGPGTRLLVL.

The V call is TRBV2, the J call TRBJ1-1; 10 nucleotides line up with TRBD1. CDR3 length: 15 amino acids. V lost 6 bases, J lost 4 bases, and 8 bases stayed unmatched. Germline V gives CDR1 SNHLY, CDR2 FYNNEI. The CDR3 region has the DNA TGTGCCAGCAGGCGGGACAGGGGTCCGGGCACTGAAGCTTTCTTT. It specifies CASRRDRGPGTEAFF.

The chain carries TRBV6-5 and TRBJ2-7; the D is unclear. The CDR3 loop spans 15 amino acids. Between the trimmed V and J ends, which lost 0 bases and 0 bases, there was a span of 9 bases. Germline V CDR1 and CDR2: MNHEY, SVGAGI. The CDR3 DNA reads TGTGCCAGCAGTTACTCGGCAGGAAGCTCCTACGAGCAGTACGTC. It is translated as CASSYSAGSSYEQYV.

This chain joins TRBV6-5 and TRBJ2-7; weak D call: TRBD1 (5 bases). The CDR3 contains 14 residues. CDR1 and CDR2 from the germline V gene are MNHEY and SVGAGI. Trimming shortened V by 2 bases and J by 6 bases, and 14 bases separated the two germline ends. CDR3 DNA: TGTGCCAGCAGTTACCTCCAAGGGGCGTCCGAGCAGTACGTC. The encoded protein is CASSYLQGASEQYV.

This clone was counted a few times. The rearrangement joins TRBV29-1 to TRBJ1-2, with 7 bases matching TRBD1. The CDR3 is 15 residues long. The V gene end was trimmed by 3 bases and the J gene end by 0 bases; junction bases not matched to a gene: 7. CDR1 is SQVTM and CDR2 is ANQGSEA in the germline V gene. CDR3 bases: TGCAGCGTTGACCGGACAGGCTCTACTAACTATGGCTACACCTTC. Encoded protein: CSVDRTGSTNYGYTF.

The chain has TRBV30 and TRBJ1-2; D gene ambiguous. The CDR3 consists of 15 residues. Trimming pared 3 bases from V and 5 bases from J, leaving 19 bases between. Germline values: CDR1 GTSNPN, CDR2 SVGIG (reference sequence). The CDR3 loop is CAWRELTNPLYGYTF. The DNA for the CDR3 is TGTGCCTGGAGGGAACTGACTAACCCTCTTTATGGCTACACCTTC.

The chain couples TRBV12-3 or TRBV12-4 to TRBJ2-3; 8 nucleotides line up with TRBD2. Germline trimming cut 4 bases from V and 8 bases from J; bases unmatched to any gene: 2. CDR3 length: 12 residues. The CDR3: CASSSSGSTQYF. The CDR3 nucleotides are TGTGCCAGCAGTTCTAGCGGGTCTACGCAGTATTTT.

V gene TRBV27 combines with J gene TRBJ1-3; 9 bases fit TRBD1. The CDR3 covers 16 residues. Germline CDR1 MNHEY, CDR2 SMNVEV (reference sequence). V lost 5 bases, J lost 3 bases, and 8 bases stayed unmatched. The CDR3 protein is CASSPSRDRVGNTIYF. CDR3 in DNA: TGTGCCAGCAGTCCGTCCCGGGACAGGGTTGGAAACACCATATATTTT.

This rearrangement joins TRBV6-6 to TRBJ1-5; D not certain. The germline V and J ends were trimmed by 5 bases and 6 bases, with 11 bases remaining between them. CDR3 size: 13 residues. Germline V lookup: CDR1 MNHNY, CDR2 SVGAGI (reference sequence). DNA of the CDR3: TGTGCCAGCAGTGACGGGTATAGTCAGCCCCAGCATTTT. Translating gives CASSDGYSQPQHF.

V usage is TRBV29-1 and J usage is TRBJ1-2; D not resolved. Trimming stripped 8 bases from V and 1 base from J, with 14 bases between. Germline V gene data show CDR1 as SQVTM and CDR2 as ANQGSEA. The CDR3 is 13 residues long. The CDR3 bases are TGCAGCTGGAAGGACTCAGATAACTATGGCTACACCTTC. This translates into CSWKDSDNYGYTF.